This T cell receptor beta chain was profiled in a study of shared clonotypes between healthy human individuals. Donors, without exception, were Caucasian adults residing in Nashville, Tennessee. Germline V lookup: CDR1 SGHRS, CDR2 YFSETQ. The germline V and J ends were trimmed by 0 bases and 5 bases, with 12 bases remaining between them. The CDR3 is made up of 15 amino acids. The data were produced by immunoSEQ multiplex PCR, yet TCRdb's version contains in-frame clones alone and is incomplete. The profile shows about 1.1 million clones, approximately 78% of them singletons. The rearrangement links TRBV5-1 to TRBJ2-1; TRBD2 might be the D (5 bases). This receptor was identified in a man aged 18-30 years in good health. Some clones in this sample may be carry-over from other donors' samples. Sequencing used memory CD4+ T cells from PBMCs. As for subset: CD45RA-negative fraction. This CDR3 is CASSLVVTGNNEQFF. The CDR3 bases are TGCGCCAGCAGCTTGGTGGTAACGGGGAACAATGAGCAGTTCTTC. The variable domain in full, with the rest retrieved from reference TRBV5-1 and TRBJ2-1, is KAGVTQTPRYLIKTRGQQVTLSCSPISGHRSVSWYQQTPGQGLQFLFEYFSETQRNKGNFPGRFSGRQFSNSRSEMNVSTLELGDSALYLCASSLVVTGNNEQFFGPGTRLTVL.